A selection of T cell receptor beta chains follows, all from one sample in a study of T cell changes during pregnancy in multiple sclerosis. Measured with immunoSEQ multiplex PCR; TCRdb has only the in-frame clones, and not every one. The sample lists 70,000 to 95,000 clones; roughly 93% were seen once. The sample here was peripheral blood, taken in the third trimester of pregnancy. Receptors originate from a female donor with multiple sclerosis, enrolled in a pregnancy study. CDR3s include the opening cysteine and the closing phenylalanine or tryptophan. Fields, in order: CDR3 length, clone size, D gene, J gene, V gene, CDR3 protein, CDR3 DNA. D genes are given only for firm matches. Clone size is stated in some rows and not others, as once, few, many or a class when expanded.

15	once	TRBD1	TRBJ2-2	TRBV19	CASTRTGGNTGELFF	TGTGCCAGTACCAGGACAGGGGGTAACACCGGGGAGCTGTTTTTT
17	NA	NA	TRBJ2-3	TRBV5-8	CASSKGSGQTSTDTQYF	TGTGCCAGCAGCAAGGGGTCCGGGCAAACTAGCACAGATACGCAGTATTTT
14	NA	TRBD1	TRBJ1-2	TRBV29-1	CSVDLLTGRYGYTF	TGCAGCGTTGACCTCTTGACAGGGCGGTATGGCTACACCTTC
15	NA	NA	TRBJ1-2	TRBV28	CASSFSSIANYGYTF	TGTGCCAGCAGTTTCTCCTCTATCGCTAACTATGGCTACACCTTC
13	NA	NA	TRBJ1-5	TRBV10-3	CAITPGIDQPQHF	TGTGCCATCACGCCGGGAATCGATCAGCCCCAGCATTTT
16	once	NA	TRBJ2-2	TRBV2	CASNKDSHPSTGELFF	TGTGCCAGCAATAAAGACAGCCATCCCTCCACCGGGGAGCTGTTTTTT
15	NA	NA	TRBJ1-5	TRBV18	CASSPYGGGGQPQHF	TGTGCCAGCTCACCGTATGGAGGGGGGGGTCAGCCCCAGCATTTT
16	NA	NA	TRBJ2-7	TRBV18	CASSPTWSGDSYEQYF	TGTGCCAGCTCACCAACCTGGAGCGGTGACTCCTACGAGCAGTACTTC
15	few	NA	TRBJ1-5	TRBV6-1	CASSEEGLDTEPQHF	TGTGCCAGCAGTGAAGAGGGGCTGGACACTGAGCCCCAGCATTTT
15	NA	TRBD1	TRBJ1-2	TRBV7-8	CASSPTGAINYGYTF	TGTGCCAGCAGCCCCACAGGGGCCATCAACTATGGCTACACCTTC
17	NA	TRBD1	TRBJ2-6	TRBV4-3	CASSQFLQGTGANVLTF	TGCGCCAGCAGCCAATTTCTACAGGGGACTGGGGCCAACGTCCTGACTTTC
16	NA	NA	TRBJ2-7	TRBV2	CASSRFPGLTGYEQYF	TGTGCCAGCAGTCGCTTCCCGGGACTGACGGGATACGAGCAGTACTTC
10	NA	NA	TRBJ1-3	TRBV28	CASSGNTIYF	TGTGCCAGCTCGGGAAACACCATATATTTT
16	NA	TRBD2	TRBJ2-1	TRBV6-6	CASSTLAGPTRNEQFF	TGTGCCAGCAGTACCCTAGCGGGACCCACTAGGAATGAGCAGTTCTTC
13	once	NA	TRBJ1-4	TRBV9	CASSARVGEKLFF	TGTGCCAGCAGCGCCAGGGTCGGCGAAAAACTGTTTTTT
16	NA	TRBD2	TRBJ2-7	TRBV28	CASTAPGLAASYEQYF	TGTGCCAGCACCGCGCCGGGACTAGCGGCGTCCTACGAGCAGTACTTC
11	NA	TRBD2	TRBJ2-1	TRBV29-1	CSGLTSGLAFF	TGCAGCGGACTGACTAGCGGGCTCGCGTTCTTC
14	NA	NA	TRBJ1-5	TRBV9	CASSPTGGNQPQHF	TGTGCCAGCAGCCCGACAGGAGGCAATCAGCCCCAGCATTTT
14	NA	NA	TRBJ2-1	TRBV7-8	CASELTGSYNEQFF	TGTGCCAGCGAGCTGACGGGATCCTACAATGAGCAGTTCTTC
14	NA	NA	TRBJ2-7	TRBV5-1	CASSLGAGQAEQYF	TGCGCCAGCAGCTTGGGAGCGGGACAGGCCGAGCAGTACTTC
14	NA	TRBD2	TRBJ2-1	TRBV30	CAWTQAGPWDEQFF	TGTGCCTGGACACAAGCGGGACCCTGGGATGAGCAGTTCTTC
15	NA	TRBD1	TRBJ1-2	TRBV14	CASSLQGMANYGYTF	TGTGCCAGCAGCCTACAGGGGATGGCTAACTATGGCTACACCTTC
15	NA	NA	TRBJ2-1	TRBV7-9	CASSPAGSSYNEQFF	TGTGCCAGCAGCCCCGCCGGGAGCTCCTACAATGAGCAGTTCTTC
12	NA	TRBD1	TRBJ1-1	TRBV6-6	CASSQGQGKAFF	TGTGCCAGCAGCCAAGGACAGGGGAAGGCTTTCTTT
13	NA	TRBD2	TRBJ2-1	TRBV10-3	CAIRGLAGEEQFF	TGTGCCATCCGGGGACTAGCGGGAGAAGAGCAGTTCTTC
15	once	NA	TRBJ1-2	TRBV10-3	CAISVDRVGSYGYTF	TGTGCCATCAGTGTCGATAGGGTAGGGAGCTATGGCTACACCTTC
17	NA	NA	TRBJ2-3	TRBV7-6	CASSLDPSSSSTDTQYF	TGTGCCAGCAGCTTAGACCCTAGTTCCTCTAGCACAGATACGCAGTATTTT
16	NA	NA	TRBJ2-3	TRBV5-4	CASSPGPTRGTDTQYF	TGTGCCAGCAGCCCTGGCCCGACTAGGGGCACAGATACGCAGTATTTT
14	NA	NA	TRBJ2-7	TRBV6-6	CASTLGVASYEQYF	TGTGCCAGCACGTTAGGGGTGGCCTCCTACGAGCAGTACTTC
17	NA	NA	TRBJ2-2	TRBV11-2	CASSLEVSGPNTGELFF	TGTGCCAGCAGCTTAGAGGTTTCGGGTCCGAACACCGGGGAGCTGTTTTTT
15	NA	NA	TRBJ2-5	TRBV9	CASSVAPGGEETQYF	TGTGCCAGCAGCGTAGCCCCCGGCGGGGAAGAGACCCAGTACTTC
17	NA	NA	TRBJ2-2	TRBV1	CTSSLSSGRANTGELFF	TGCACCAGCAGCCTCTCTAGCGGGAGGGCGAACACCGGGGAGCTGTTTTTT
13	NA	NA	TRBJ2-7	TRBV6-5	CASSRSGGDEQYF	TGTGCCAGCAGCCGCAGTGGAGGGGACGAGCAGTACTTC
14	NA	NA	TRBJ2-5	TRBV15	CATSRRGSQETQYF	TGTGCCACCAGCAGACGGGGGAGCCAAGAGACCCAGTACTTC
16	NA	NA	TRBJ2-7	TRBV19	CASSIELLAGRYEQYF	TGTGCCAGTAGTATAGAACTCCTAGCTGGCCGCTACGAGCAGTACTTC
12	NA	NA	TRBJ1-1	TRBV6-6	CASSLSGTEAFF	TGTGCCAGCAGTCTTAGCGGGACTGAAGCTTTCTTT
13	NA	NA	TRBJ2-5	TRBV19	CASNGRGGETQYF	TGTGCCAGTAACGGCAGAGGGGGAGAGACCCAGTACTTC